This passage covers 21 T cell receptor beta chains from one sample sequenced in a study of T cells expressing NK-cell markers. Following a re-call of the 5' RACE reads, TCRdb has one entry per CDR3 protein and lacks DNA. This sample lists about 260,000 distinct CDR3 sequences; its ten largest clones have around 4%. What was sequenced was blood T cells: a sorted CD56 or NKG2C T cell subset, CD4+ or CD8+ T cells, or bulk PBMC T cells (not recorded which). Source of these receptors: a woman aged 18 to 75 in good health.

CDR3 region: CASTTGANEQFF. This sequence joins TRBV6-2 or TRBV6-3 and TRBJ2-1; TCRdb reports TRBD1, a call that lacks DNA to check it against. CDR3 length equals 12 residues. Germline V lookup: CDR1 MNHEY, CDR2 SVGEGT.

V is TRBV11-2 and J is TRBJ2-7; TCRdb designates TRBD2, a call that cannot be tested without DNA. CDR1 is SGHAT, CDR2 FQNNGV, per germline. The CDR3 extends over 17 amino acids. CDR3: CASSSSARLASSYEQYF.

The chain employs TRBV18 and TRBJ1-1; checking the TCRdb D call of TRBD1 is not possible without DNA. The CDR3 runs 14 residues. Germline-derived CDR1 and CDR2 are KGHSH and LQKENI. The CDR3 reads CASSPSSTPAEAFF.

The J gene is TRBJ2-7, the V gene TRBV12-3 or TRBV12-4. CDR3 length: 11 residues. The chain's CDR3 is CASSRQYEQYF.

The chain couples TRBV4-3 to TRBJ2-3. This CDR3 spans 15 amino acids. Germline-derived CDR1 and CDR2 are LGHNA and YSLEER. The CDR3 reads CASSRSRLPTDTQYF.

This sequence joins TRBV27 and TRBJ1-2. The CDR3 has 13 residues. Germline V gene data show CDR1 as MNHEY and CDR2 as SMNVEV (reference sequence). The CDR3 protein is CASSLGKFYGYTF.

This sequence joins TRBV29-1 and TRBJ2-5; TCRdb returns TRBD2, unconfirmable since there is no DNA. The CDR3 runs to 16 residues. CDR1 and CDR2 from the germline V gene are SQVTM and ANQGSEA. This CDR3 is CSVSPSGMAKGETQYF.

The CDR3 loop is CASSLIQVHEQFF. The chain links TRBV7-3 to TRBJ2-1; TCRdb calls TRBD1, which cannot be checked without DNA. Germline lookup yields CDR1 SGHTA and CDR2 FQGTGA. The CDR3 contains 13 residues.

This rearrangement joins TRBV12-3 or TRBV12-4 to TRBJ2-1; with no DNA, the TCRdb D assignment of TRBD2 cannot be verified. This CDR3 has 15 amino acids. The CDR3 loop reads CASSVRTSGGNEQFF.

The V gene is TRBV18, the J gene TRBJ1-5; the D call of TRBD1 rests on TCRdb alone, since no DNA is present to check it. Germline lookup yields CDR1 KGHSH and CDR2 LQKENI. The CDR3 totals 13 residues. CDR3 amino acids: CASSQGRERPQHF.

The chain joins TRBV7-2 to TRBJ2-7; the TCRdb call, TRBD2, lacks DNA for checking. Germline V CDR1 and CDR2: SGHTA, FQGNSA. The CDR3 is 14 amino acids. The chain's CDR3 is CASSRTQGLYEQYF. Variable domain in full (rest from reference TRBV7-2 and TRBJ2-7): GAGVSQSPSNKVTEKGKDVELRCDPISGHTALYWYRQSLGQGLEFLIYFQGNSAPDKSGLPSDRFSAERTGGSVSTLTIQRTQQEDSAVYLCASSRTQGLYEQYFGPGTRLTVT.

The chain employs TRBV7-3 and TRBJ1-1; TCRdb lists TRBD1, though no DNA is available to test this call. Germline lookup yields CDR1 SGHTA and CDR2 FQGTGA. The CDR3 consists of 15 residues. The CDR3: CASSLGRGLGTEAFF.

Here the CDR3 reads CASTRTGVNSPLHF. The chain joins TRBV5-4 to TRBJ1-6; TCRdb reports TRBD1, a call that lacks DNA to check it against. Per the germline V gene, CDR1 is SGHNT and CDR2 is YYREEE (reference sequence). The CDR3 consists of 14 residues.

The chain has TRBV4-2 and TRBJ2-5; TCRdb's D call, TRBD2, is unchecked because there is no DNA. Germline assignment: CDR1 LGHNA and CDR2 YNFKEQ. The CDR3 extends over 16 amino acids. This chain's CDR3 is CASSRLGLETEETQYF.

The V gene is TRBV7-2, the J gene TRBJ2-4; TCRdb's assignment of TRBD2 cannot be checked, as there is no DNA. Germline CDR1 SGHTA, CDR2 FQGNSA. The CDR3 spans 14 residues. The CDR3 region is CASSPSLSQNIQYF.

The rearrangement joins TRBV7-2 to TRBJ1-2. The CDR3 has 13 residues. Germline CDR1 is SGHTA and CDR2 is FQGNSA. The CDR3 reads CASSPALGYGYTF.

This rearrangement joins TRBV7-9 to TRBJ2-1; the TCRdb D gene call, TRBD2, has no DNA to confirm it. Germline CDR1 and CDR2: SEHNR and FQNEAQ (reference sequence). This CDR3 has 17 amino acids. The CDR3: CASSPMRAGNSYNEQFF. Using reference TRBV7-9 and TRBJ2-1 for the parts outside the CDR3, the full variable domain is DTGVSQNPRHKITKRGQNVTFRCDPISEHNRLYWYRQTLGQGPEFLTYFQNEAQLEKSRLLSDRFSAERPKGSFSTLEIQRTEQGDSAMYLCASSPMRAGNSYNEQFFGPGTRLTVL.

The chain uses TRBV6-5 and TRBJ2-7. Germline assignment: CDR1 MNHEY and CDR2 SVGAGI. CDR3 length: 15 amino acids. CDR3 amino acids: CASSYTRIAPYEQYF.

V gene TRBV7-9 combines with J gene TRBJ2-2. The CDR3 has 14 residues. Germline V gives CDR1 SEHNR, CDR2 FQNEAQ (reference sequence). CDR3 region: CASGRDVYTGELFF.

The chain couples TRBV5-1 to TRBJ1-5; without DNA, the TCRdb call of TRBD1 cannot be checked. The length of the CDR3 is 14 residues. Germline values: CDR1 SGHRS, CDR2 YFSETQ. The CDR3 reads CASSVVPGQQPQHF.

The CDR3 is CASRRGTANQPQHF. V is TRBV6-1 and J is TRBJ1-5. Germline CDR1 reads MNHNS; CDR2 reads SASEGT. CDR3 length: 14 residues.